The entry below gives a single T cell receptor (beta chain) sequence along with its context. No antigen is known for it. The data were obtained in a study of cytomegalovirus exposure and HLA in healthy donors. Notes on the study in general: Per a later analysis, under 20,000 TCR beta sequences showed association with HLA alleles at 0.05 false discovery rate. Excluded: some indistinguishable V segments such as TRBV6-2 and TRBV6-3. The study reported that TCR beta sequences accurately predicted HLA-A and HLA-B alleles in most subjects.

PCR was performed using 60 Vbeta and 13 Jbeta primers. Original analysis: Among the unique TCR beta chains that a later analysis counted, about 84 million in all, about 10 million were shared. Assay: immunoSEQ multiplex PCR; the TCRdb copy retains only in-frame clones and omits some. V and J calls and clone size are those listed in that table; D and trimming were worked out from the DNA. The sample lists hundreds of thousands of clones, about 89% occurring once. This CDR3 is 15 amino acids long. V lost 0 bases and J lost 4; bases outside the gene matches: 5. Germline V gene lookup returns CDR1 LGHNA and CDR2 YSLEER.

The sample taken for sequencing was PBMCs. This chain connects TRBV4-3 to TRBJ1-2, with 7 bases lining up with TRBD1. The sequence came from a woman aged 18-29 years in good health and CMV-seronegative. The CDR3 sequence: CASSQEQGIGYGYTF. CDR3 DNA sequence: TGCGCCAGCAGCCAAGAACAGGGGATAGGCTATGGCTACACCTTC.